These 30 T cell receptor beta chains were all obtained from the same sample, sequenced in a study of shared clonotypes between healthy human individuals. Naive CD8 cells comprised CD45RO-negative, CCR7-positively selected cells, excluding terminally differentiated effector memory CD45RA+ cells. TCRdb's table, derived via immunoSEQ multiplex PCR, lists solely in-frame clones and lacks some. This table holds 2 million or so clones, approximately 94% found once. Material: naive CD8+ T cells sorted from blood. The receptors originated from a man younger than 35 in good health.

Here the CDR3 reads CASSYWTGAYEQYF. In DNA, the CDR3 is TGTGCCAGCAGCTATTGGACAGGGGCCTACGAGCAGTACTTC. The chain employs TRBV11-2 and TRBJ2-7; TRBD1 aligns across 9 bases. J lost 2 bases, V lost 4 bases, and 3 bases had no gene match. The CDR3 covers 14 residues. The germline CDR1 and CDR2 sequences are SGHAT and FQNNGV.

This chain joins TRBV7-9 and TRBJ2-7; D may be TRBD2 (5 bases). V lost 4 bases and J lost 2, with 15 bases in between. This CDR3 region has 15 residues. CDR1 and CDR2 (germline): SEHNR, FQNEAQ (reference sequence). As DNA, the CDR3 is TGTGCCAGCAGCTCGTCCGAGGGATTTACCTACGAGCAGTACTTC. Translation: CASSSSEGFTYEQYF.

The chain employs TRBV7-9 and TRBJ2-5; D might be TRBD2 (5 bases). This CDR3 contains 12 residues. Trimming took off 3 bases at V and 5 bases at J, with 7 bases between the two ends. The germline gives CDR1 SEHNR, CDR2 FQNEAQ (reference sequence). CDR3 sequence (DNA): TGTGCCAGCAGCTTCGGACTGGAGACCCAGTACTTC. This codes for CASSFGLETQYF.

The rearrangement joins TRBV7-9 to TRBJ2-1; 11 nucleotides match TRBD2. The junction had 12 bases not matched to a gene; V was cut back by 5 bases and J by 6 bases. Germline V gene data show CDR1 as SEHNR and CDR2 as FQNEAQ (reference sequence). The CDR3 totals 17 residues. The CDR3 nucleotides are TGTGCCAGCAGCGCTTCTAGCGGGGGGAGAACCAGCAATGAGCAGTTCTTC. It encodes CASSASSGGRTSNEQFF.

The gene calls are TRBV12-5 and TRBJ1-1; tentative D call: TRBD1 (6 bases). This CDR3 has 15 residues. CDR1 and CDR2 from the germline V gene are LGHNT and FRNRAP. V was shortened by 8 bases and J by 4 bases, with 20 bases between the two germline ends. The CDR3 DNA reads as TGTGCTAGTTACGACCCACAGGGCGGGCGCACTGAAGCTTTCTTT. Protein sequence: CASYDPQGGRTEAFF.

The CDR3 DNA reads TGTGCCAGCAGTTTCTCACAACCCCTTTACAATGAGCAGTTCTTC. It yields the protein CASSFSQPLYNEQFF. The chain links TRBV27 to TRBJ2-1; D remains ambiguous. The CDR3 totals 15 residues. Germline values: CDR1 MNHEY, CDR2 SMNVEV (reference sequence). V was clipped by 3 bases and J by 4 bases, with 13 bases between them.

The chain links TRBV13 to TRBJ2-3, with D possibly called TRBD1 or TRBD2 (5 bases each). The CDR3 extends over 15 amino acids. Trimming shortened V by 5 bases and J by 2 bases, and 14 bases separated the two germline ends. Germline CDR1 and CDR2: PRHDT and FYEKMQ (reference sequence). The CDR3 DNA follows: TGTGCCAGCAGCCCCCCGACGGGGCACACAGATACGCAGTATTTT. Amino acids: CASSPPTGHTDTQYF.

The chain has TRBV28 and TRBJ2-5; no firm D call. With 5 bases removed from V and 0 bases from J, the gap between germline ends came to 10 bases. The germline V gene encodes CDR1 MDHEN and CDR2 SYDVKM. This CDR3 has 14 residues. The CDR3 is CASSRRPHQETQYF. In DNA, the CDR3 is TGTGCCAGCAGTAGAAGACCGCACCAAGAGACCCAGTACTTC.

The CDR3 loop is CASSLTDSGFADTQYF. The CDR3 DNA is TGTGCCAGCAGCTTAACAGACAGCGGCTTCGCAGATACGCAGTATTTT. The chain recombines TRBV7-6 with TRBJ2-3; the D gene could be TRBD1 or TRBD2 (5 bases each). This CDR3 comprises 16 residues. CDR1 and CDR2 from the germline V gene are SGHVS and FNYEAQ. Trimming removed 2 bases from V and 4 bases from J, with 16 bases in between.

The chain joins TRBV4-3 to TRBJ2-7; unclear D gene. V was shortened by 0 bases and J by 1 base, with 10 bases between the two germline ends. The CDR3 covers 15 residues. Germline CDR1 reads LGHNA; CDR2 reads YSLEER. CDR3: CASSQDHPGSYEQYF. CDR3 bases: TGCGCCAGCAGCCAAGATCACCCAGGATCCTACGAGCAGTACTTC.

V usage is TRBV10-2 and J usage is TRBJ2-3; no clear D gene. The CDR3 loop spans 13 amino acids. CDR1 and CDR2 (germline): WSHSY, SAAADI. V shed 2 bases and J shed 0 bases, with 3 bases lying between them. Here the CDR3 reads CASSEGSTDTQYF. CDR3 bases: TGCGCCAGCAGTGAGGGTAGCACAGATACGCAGTATTTT.

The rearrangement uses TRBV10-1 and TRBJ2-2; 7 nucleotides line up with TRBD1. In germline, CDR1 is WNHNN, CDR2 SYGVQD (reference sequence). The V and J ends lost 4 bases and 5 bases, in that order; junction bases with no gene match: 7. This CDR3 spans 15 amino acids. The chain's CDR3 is CASSGRDSVTGELFF. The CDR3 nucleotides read TGCGCCAGCAGTGGCCGGGACAGTGTGACCGGGGAGCTGTTTTTT.

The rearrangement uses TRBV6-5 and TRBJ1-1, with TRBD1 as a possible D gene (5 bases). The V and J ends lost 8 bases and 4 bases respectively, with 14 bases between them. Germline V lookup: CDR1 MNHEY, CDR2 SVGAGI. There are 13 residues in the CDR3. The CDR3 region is CASLPGPGTEAFF. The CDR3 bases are TGTGCCAGCTTACCAGGGCCGGGCACTGAAGCTTTCTTT.

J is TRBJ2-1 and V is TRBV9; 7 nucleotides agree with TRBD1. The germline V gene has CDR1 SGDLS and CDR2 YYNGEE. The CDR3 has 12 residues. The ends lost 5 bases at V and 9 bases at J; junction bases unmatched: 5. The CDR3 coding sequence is TGTGCCAGCAGTCAGCAGGGGGTTGAGCAGTTCTTC. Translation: CASSQQGVEQFF.

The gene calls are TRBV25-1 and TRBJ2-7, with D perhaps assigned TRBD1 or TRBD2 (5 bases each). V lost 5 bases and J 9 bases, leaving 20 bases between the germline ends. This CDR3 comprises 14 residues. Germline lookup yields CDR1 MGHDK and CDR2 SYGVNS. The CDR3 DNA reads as TGTGCCAGCAGTCACCAGGGAGAGGAACTAGGGCAGTACTTC. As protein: CASSHQGEELGQYF.

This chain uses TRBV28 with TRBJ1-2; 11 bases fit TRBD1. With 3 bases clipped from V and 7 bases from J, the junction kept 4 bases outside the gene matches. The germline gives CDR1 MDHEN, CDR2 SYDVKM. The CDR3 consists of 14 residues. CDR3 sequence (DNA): TGTGCCAGCAGTTTCGGGACAGGGGGTTCTGGCTACACCTTC. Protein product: CASSFGTGGSGYTF.

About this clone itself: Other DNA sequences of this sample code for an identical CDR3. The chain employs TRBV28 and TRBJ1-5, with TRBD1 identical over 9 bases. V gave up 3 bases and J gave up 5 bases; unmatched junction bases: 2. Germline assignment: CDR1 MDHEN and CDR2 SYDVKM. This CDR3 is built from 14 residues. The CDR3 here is CASSLDRGYQPQHF. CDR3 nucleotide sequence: TGTGCCAGCAGTTTGGACAGGGGTTATCAGCCCCAGCATTTT.

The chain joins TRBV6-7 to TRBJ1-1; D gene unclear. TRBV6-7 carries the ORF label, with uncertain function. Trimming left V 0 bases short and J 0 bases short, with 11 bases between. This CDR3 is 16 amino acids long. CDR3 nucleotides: TGTGCCAGCAGTTACTCTTGGGGAAGGTTGAACACTGAAGCTTTCTTT. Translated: CASSYSWGRLNTEAFF.

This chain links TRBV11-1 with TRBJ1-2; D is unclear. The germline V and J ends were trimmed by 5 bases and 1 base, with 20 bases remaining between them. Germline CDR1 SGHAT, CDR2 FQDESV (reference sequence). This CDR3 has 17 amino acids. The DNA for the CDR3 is TGTGCCAGCAGCCTAAACGCTAATCCGGTGGGTAACTATGGCTACACCTTC. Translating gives CASSLNANPVGNYGYTF.

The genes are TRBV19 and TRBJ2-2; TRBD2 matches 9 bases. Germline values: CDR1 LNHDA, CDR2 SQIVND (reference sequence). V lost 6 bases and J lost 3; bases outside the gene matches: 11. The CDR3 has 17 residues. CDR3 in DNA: TGTGCCAGTAGGCCAGAGCTAGCGGGGCCAGACACCGGGGAGCTGTTTTTT. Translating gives CASRPELAGPDTGELFF.

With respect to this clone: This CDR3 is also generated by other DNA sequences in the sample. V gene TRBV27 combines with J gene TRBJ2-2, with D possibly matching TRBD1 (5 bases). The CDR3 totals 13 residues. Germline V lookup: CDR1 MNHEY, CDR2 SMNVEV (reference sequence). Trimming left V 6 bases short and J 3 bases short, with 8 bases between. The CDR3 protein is CASRGLDTGELFF. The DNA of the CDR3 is TGTGCCAGCAGGGGGCTGGACACCGGGGAGCTGTTTTTT.

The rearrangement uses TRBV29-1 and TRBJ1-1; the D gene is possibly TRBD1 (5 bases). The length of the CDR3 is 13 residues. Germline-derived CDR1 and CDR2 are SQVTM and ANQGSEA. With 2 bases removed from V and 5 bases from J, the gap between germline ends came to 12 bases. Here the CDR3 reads CSVERDRGTEAFF. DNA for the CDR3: TGCAGCGTTGAACGTGACAGAGGGACTGAAGCTTTCTTT.

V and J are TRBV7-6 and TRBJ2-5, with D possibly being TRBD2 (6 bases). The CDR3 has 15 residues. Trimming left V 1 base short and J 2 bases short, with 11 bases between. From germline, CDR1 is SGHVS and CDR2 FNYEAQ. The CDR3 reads CASSLDGSGQETQYF. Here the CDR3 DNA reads TGTGCCAGCAGCTTAGACGGGAGTGGGCAAGAGACCCAGTACTTC.

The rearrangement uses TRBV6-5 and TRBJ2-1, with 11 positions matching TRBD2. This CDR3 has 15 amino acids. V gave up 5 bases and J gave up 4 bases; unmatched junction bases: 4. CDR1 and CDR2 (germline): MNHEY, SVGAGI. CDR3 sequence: CASSNPSGGYNEQFF. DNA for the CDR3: TGTGCCAGCAGTAACCCTAGCGGGGGGTACAATGAGCAGTTCTTC.

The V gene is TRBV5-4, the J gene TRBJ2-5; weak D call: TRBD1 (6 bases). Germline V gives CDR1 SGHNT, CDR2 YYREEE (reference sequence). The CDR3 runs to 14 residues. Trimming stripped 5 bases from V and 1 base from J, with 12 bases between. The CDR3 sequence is CASSFDRLQETQYF. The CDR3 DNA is TGTGCCAGCAGTTTTGACAGGCTCCAAGAGACCCAGTACTTC.

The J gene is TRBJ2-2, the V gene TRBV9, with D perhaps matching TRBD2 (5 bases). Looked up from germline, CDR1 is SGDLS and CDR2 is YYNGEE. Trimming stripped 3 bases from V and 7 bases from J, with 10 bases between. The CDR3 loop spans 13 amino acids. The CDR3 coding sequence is TGTGCCAGCAGCGCCGAGGGTCACGGGGAGCTGTTTTTT. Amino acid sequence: CASSAEGHGELFF.

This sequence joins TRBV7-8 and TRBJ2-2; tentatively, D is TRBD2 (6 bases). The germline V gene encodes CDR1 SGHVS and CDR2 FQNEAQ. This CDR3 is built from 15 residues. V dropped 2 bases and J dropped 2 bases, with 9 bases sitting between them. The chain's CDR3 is CASSLFSGNTGELFF. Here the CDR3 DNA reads TGTGCCAGCAGCTTATTTAGCGGTAACACCGGGGAGCTGTTTTTT.

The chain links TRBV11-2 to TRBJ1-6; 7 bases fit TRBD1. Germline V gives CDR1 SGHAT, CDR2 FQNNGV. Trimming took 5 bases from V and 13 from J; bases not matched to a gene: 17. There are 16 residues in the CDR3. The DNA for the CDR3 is TGTGCCAGCAGCGGAGGTGCCGCCGAGACAGGGAAGCCCCTCCACTTT. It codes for CASSGGAAETGKPLHF.

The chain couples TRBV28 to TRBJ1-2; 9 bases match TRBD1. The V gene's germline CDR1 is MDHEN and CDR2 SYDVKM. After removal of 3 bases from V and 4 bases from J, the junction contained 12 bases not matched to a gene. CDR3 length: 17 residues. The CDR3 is CASSFSFPGQGLYGYTF. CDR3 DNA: TGTGCCAGCAGTTTTAGTTTTCCGGGACAGGGCCTCTATGGCTACACCTTC.

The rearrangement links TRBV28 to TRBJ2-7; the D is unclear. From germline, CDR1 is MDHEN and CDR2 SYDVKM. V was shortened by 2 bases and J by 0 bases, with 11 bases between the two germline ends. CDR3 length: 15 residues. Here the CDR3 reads CASSLLGPSSYEQYF. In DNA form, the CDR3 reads TGTGCCAGCAGTTTACTCGGACCGAGCTCCTACGAGCAGTACTTC.